The entry that follows covers one T cell receptor (beta chain) sequence. Antigen specificity is unknown. Expressed TCRB transcripts were sequenced because the entire RNA isolate underwent reverse transcription. The study sequenced naive, central memory and regulatory T cell samples to an average of around 3.4 million reads. Profiled with immunoSEQ multiplex PCR; TCRdb holds only in-frame clones, not every one. The sample contains tens of thousands of clones, 69% of which appear only once. The CDR3 is 14 amino acids. The V gene end was trimmed by 3 bases and the J gene end by 12 bases; junction bases not matched to a gene: 6. The germline V gene encodes CDR1 LGHNA and CDR2 YNFKEQ. This sample was included in a study of beta chain features in type 1 diabetes. Study-wide context: Patient and healthy donor groups were alike in age, gender and cell yields. All samples combined gave around 98,000,000 sorted cells for examination. Overall study findings and caveats: Shorter TCRB CDR3s, moderately but significantly so, were found in Type 1 diabetes patients in all four CD4+ subsets. Within patients, naive, central memory and Treg TCRB repertoires seemed more similar than within healthy donors.

The sample was Tregs from blood. This clonotype originated in a man between 18 and 35 years old with type 1 diabetes. The V and J genes are TRBV4-2 and TRBJ2-1; 12 nucleotides match TRBD1. This CDR3 is CASSQLGQGAVQFF. The CDR3 DNA reads as TGTGCCAGCAGCCAGCTGGGACAGGGGGCGGTGCAGTTCTTC.